This T cell receptor (beta chain) was sequenced in a study of blood T cell repertoires in COVID-19. Across the whole study: Sources were T cells, B-cell-depleted T cells, or PBMCs; the material itself was cDNA or gDNA.

The CDR3 has 15 amino acids. The germline V and J ends were trimmed by 2 bases and 4 bases, with 15 bases remaining between them. Germline loops: CDR1 SGHDT, CDR2 YYEEEE. This table comes from immunoSEQ multiplex PCR, and its TCRdb copy is limited to in-frame clones, with some not included. The profile shows 150,000 to 200,000 clones, about 88% of them singletons. The source material was peripheral blood. This receptor was identified in a woman of 80 years or more with acute or convalescent COVID-19. V gene TRBV5-6 combines with J gene TRBJ1-2; perhaps TRBD1 as D (5 bases). The CDR3 is CASSLVGPGFYGYTF. CDR3 DNA: TGTGCCAGCAGCTTAGTAGGCCCAGGGTTCTATGGCTACACCTTC.